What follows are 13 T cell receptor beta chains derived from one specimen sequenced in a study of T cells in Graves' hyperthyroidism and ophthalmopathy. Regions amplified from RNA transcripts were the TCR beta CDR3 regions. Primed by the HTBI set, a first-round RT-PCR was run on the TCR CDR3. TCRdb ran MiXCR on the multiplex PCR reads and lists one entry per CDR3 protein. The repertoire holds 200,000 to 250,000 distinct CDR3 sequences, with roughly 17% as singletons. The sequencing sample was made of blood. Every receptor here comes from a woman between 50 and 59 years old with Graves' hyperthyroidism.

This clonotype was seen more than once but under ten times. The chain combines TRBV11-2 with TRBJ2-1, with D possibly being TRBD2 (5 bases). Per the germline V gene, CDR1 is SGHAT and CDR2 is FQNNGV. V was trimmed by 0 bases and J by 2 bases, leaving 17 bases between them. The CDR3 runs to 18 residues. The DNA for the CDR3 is TGTGCCAGCAGCTTAGATACAAGACTACAAGGGCCCTACAATGAGCAGTTCTTC. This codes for CASSLDTRLQGPYNEQFF.

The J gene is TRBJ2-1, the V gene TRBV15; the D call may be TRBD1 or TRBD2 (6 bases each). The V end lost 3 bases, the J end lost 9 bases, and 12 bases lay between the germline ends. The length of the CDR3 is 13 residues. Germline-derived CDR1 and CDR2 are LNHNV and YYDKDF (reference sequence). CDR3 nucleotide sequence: TGTGCCACCAGCAGGATAGGGGGAGGTGAGCAGTTCTTC. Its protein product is CATSRIGGGEQFF.

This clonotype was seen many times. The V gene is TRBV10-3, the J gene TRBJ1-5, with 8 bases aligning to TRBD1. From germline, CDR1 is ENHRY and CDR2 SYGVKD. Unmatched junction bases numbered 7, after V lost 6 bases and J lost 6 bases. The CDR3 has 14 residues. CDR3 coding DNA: TGTGCCATCAGCGAAAGGACAGGGCCTCAGCCCCAGCATTTT. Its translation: CAISERTGPQPQHF.

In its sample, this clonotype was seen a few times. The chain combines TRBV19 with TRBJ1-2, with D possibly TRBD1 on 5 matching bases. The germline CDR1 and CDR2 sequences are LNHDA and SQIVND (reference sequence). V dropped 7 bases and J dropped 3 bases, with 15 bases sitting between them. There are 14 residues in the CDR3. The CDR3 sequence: CASNGQGTDYGYTF. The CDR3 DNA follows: TGTGCCAGTAATGGGCAGGGTACAGACTATGGCTACACCTTC.

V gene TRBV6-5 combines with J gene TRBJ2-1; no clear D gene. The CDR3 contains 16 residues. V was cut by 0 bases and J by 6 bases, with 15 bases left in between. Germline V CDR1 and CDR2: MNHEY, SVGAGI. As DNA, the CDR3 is TGTGCCAGCAGTTACTCGGCTAGTCAGGACCTCAATGAGCAGTTCTTC. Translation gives CASSYSASQDLNEQFF.

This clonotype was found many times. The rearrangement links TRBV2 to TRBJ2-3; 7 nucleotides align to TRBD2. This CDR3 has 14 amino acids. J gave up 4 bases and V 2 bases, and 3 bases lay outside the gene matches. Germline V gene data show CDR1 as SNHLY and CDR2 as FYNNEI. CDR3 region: CASSEWGGADTQYF. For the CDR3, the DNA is TGTGCCAGCAGTGAATGGGGGGGGGCAGATACGCAGTATTTT.

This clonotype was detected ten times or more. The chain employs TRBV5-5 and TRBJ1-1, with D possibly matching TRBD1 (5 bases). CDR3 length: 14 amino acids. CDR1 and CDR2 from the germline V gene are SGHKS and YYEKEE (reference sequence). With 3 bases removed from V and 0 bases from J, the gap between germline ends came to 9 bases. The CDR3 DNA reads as TGTGCCAGCAGCTATACAGGAATGAACACTGAAGCTTTCTTT. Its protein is CASSYTGMNTEAFF.

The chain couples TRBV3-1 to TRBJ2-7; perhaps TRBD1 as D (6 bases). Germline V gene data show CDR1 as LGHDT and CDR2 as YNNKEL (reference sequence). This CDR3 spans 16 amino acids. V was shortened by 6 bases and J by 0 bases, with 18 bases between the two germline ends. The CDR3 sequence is CASSTSGAVLSYEQYF. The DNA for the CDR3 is TGTGCCAGCAGTACCTCAGGGGCAGTCCTCTCCTACGAGCAGTACTTC.

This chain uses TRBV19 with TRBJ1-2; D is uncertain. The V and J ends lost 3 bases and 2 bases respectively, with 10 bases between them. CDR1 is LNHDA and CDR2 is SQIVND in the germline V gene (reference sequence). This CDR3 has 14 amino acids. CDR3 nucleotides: TGTGCCAGTAGTATGCTCGACGAGAACTATGGCTACACCTTC. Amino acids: CASSMLDENYGYTF.

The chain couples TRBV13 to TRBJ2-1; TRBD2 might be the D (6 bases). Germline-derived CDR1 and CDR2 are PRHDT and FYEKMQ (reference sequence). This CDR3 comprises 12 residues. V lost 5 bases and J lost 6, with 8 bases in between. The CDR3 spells CASSGRRNEQFF. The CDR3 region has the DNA TGTGCCAGCAGCGGGAGGCGCAATGAGCAGTTCTTC.

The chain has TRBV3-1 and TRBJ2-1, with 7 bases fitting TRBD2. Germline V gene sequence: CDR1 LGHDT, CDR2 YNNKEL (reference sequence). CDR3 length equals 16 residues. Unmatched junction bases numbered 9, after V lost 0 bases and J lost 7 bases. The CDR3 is CASSQDLGLESNEQFF. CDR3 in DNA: TGTGCCAGCAGCCAAGATCTTGGACTAGAAAGTAATGAGCAGTTCTTC.

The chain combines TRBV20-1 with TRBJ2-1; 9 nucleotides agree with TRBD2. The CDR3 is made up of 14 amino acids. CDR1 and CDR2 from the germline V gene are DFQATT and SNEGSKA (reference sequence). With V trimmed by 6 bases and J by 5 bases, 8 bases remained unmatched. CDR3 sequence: CSASSPSGNNEQFF. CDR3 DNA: TGCAGTGCGAGTAGCCCTAGCGGGAACAATGAGCAGTTCTTC.

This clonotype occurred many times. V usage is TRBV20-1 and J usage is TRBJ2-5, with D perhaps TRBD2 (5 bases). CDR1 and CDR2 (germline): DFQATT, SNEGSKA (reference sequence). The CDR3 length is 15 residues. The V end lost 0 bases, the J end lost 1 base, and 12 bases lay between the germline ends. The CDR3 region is CSARDSGQIQETQYF. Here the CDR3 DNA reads TGCAGTGCTAGAGACAGCGGTCAAATCCAAGAGACCCAGTACTTC.